The clone carrying this T cell receptor beta chain was counted many times. The target antigen is unknown. Per germline, CDR1 DFQATT and CDR2 SNEGSKA (reference sequence). The CDR3 length is 14 residues. V lost 5 bases and J lost 5; bases outside the gene matches: 9. TCRdb re-derived calls from the 5' RACE reads in MiXCR, one entry per CDR3 protein. The sample holds about 320,000 distinct CDR3 sequences; 3.5% to 4.5% are singletons and the top ten take approximately 19%. These data belong to a study of T cells after yellow fever vaccination. Study-level information: Fractions of limited cellularity were prepared by means of SMART-Seq v4 Ultra Low Input.

Study-wide points: Weaker, the secondary response had a peak occurring faster, on day 5 versus 15. Clones from primary vaccination mostly reappeared after the booster (around 97% CD4, roughly 87% CD8).

This chain joins TRBV20-1 and TRBJ2-5, with 9 bases aligning to TRBD2. The clonotype comes from a man younger than 35 who received the YFV17D yellow fever vaccine. The material sequenced was PBMCs, taken 15 days after the yellow fever booster vaccination. The CDR3 is CSAARGTSLETQYF. Written as DNA, the CDR3 is TGCAGTGCTGCACGGGGGACTAGCCTGGAGACCCAGTACTTC.